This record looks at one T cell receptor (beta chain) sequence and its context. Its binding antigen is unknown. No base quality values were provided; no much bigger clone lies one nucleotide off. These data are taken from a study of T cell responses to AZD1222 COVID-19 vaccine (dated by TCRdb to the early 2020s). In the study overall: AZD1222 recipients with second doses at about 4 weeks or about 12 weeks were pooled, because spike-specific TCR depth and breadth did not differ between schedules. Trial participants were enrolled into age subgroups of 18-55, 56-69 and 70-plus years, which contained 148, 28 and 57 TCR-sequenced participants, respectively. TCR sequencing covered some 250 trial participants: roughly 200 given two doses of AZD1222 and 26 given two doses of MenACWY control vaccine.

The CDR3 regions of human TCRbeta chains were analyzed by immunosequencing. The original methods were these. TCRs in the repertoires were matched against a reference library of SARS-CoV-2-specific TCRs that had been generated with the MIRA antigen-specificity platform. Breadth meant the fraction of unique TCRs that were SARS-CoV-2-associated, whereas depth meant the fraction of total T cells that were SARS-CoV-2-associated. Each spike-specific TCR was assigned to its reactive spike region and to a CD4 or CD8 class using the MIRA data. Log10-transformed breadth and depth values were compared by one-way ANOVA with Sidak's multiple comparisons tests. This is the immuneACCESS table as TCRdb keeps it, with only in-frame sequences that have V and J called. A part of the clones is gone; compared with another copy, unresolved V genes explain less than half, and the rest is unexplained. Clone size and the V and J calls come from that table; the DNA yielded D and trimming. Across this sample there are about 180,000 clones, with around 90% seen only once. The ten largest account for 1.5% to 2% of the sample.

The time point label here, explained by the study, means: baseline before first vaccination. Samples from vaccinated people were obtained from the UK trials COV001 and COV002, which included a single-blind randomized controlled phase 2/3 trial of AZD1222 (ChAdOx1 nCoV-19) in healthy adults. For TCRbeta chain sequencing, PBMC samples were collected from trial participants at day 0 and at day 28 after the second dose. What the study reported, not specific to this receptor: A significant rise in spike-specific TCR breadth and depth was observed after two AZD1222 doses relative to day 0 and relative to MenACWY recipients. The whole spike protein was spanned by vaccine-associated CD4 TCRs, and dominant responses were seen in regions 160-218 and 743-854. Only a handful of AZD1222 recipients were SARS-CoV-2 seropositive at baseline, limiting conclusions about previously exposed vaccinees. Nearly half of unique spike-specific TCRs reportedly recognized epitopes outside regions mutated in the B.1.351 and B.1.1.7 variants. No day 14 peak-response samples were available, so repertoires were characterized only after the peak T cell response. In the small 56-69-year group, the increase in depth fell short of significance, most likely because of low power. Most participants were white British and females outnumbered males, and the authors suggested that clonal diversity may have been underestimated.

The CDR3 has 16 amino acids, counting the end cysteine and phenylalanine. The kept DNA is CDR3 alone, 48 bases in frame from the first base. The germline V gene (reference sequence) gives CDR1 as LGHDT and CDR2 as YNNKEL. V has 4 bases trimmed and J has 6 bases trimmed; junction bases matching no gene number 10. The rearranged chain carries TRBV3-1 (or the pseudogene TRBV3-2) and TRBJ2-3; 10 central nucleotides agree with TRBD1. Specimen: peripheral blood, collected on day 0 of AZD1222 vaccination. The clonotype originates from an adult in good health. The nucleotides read TGTGCCAGCAGCCGGGACAGGGGCCGTTCCCCTGATACGCAGTATTTT. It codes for CASSRDRGRSPDTQYF.